This record concerns one TCR beta chain sequence. Its target antigen remains unknown. The germline gene is not matched at one end of the junction; a read error may be the cause. RNA was isolated from bulk unsorted tissue, and RNA quality was assessed with a NanoDrop ND-1000 and an Agilent 2100. Distant non-tumor tissue taken more than 3 cm from the tumor edge was used as the normal lung sample. The donors were newly diagnosed lung cancer patients admitted for thoracic surgery in China from August to November 2014 who had not received prior chemotherapy. Patients with previous radiotherapy or chemotherapy, or with another concurrent cancer, were excluded from the study. Pieces of surgical tissue measuring about 1-2.1 cm3 were kept in RNAlater solution and stored at -80 degrees C until use. The data are from a study of tumor and adjacent non-tumor tissue in lung cancer (dated by TCRdb to between 2018 and 2020). Some background on the complete study: The cohort included roughly 11 adenocarcinoma, 2 squamous cell carcinoma and 1 small cell lung cancer patients. Among the approximately 15 patients, ages ranged from about 30 to 85 years, around ten were men and 5 were women, and disease was TNM stage I to III. A total of some 130,000,000 productive TCRbeta reads were generated by sequencing, corresponding to an average of roughly 4 million reads per sample. Using bulk TCRbeta repertoires from over 14 lung cancer patients, the study set lung tumor tissue side by side with matched distant non-tumor lung tissue. TCRbeta CDR3 sequencing was performed on more than 25 paired specimens, with one tumor sample and one normal lung sample collected per patient.

To prepare the library, multiplex PCR was applied. Sequencing relied on an Illumina HiSeq 2500. TCRbeta libraries were constructed through three rounds of nested PCR with primers (Table S4) according to protocols modified from ARM-PCR. PCR products of 200-500 bp were gel-excised and purified with the QIAquick gel extraction kit before sequencing. The paper's processing steps were these. Trimmomatic was used to clean the reads, FLASH merged the cleaned reads into complete CDR3 sequences, and MiTCR assigned the sequences to V(D)J germline segments. Clonal diversity was computed as the inverse Simpson's index with VDJtools. In-frame sequences without a premature stop codon were defined as productive reads. TCRdb reran the public reads through fastp at Q25 and MiXCR, keeping productive beta chains. Identical CDR3 proteins give one entry, which carries the most common genes and DNA. These V and J calls derive from TCRdb rather than the authors' analysis. Within this sample are some 97,000 distinct CDR3 sequences, with around three fifths of them counted one time only. The ten largest make up roughly 19% of the sample.

The CDR3 numbers 14 residues from cysteine through phenylalanine. The sequence is cut down to CDR3 DNA, 42 bases in frame from base 1. CDR1 and CDR2, per the germline V gene, are SGHNT and YENEEA. Broader findings and caveats from the paper: Neither the sequencing platform nor unique molecular identifiers are mentioned in the methods. Because peripheral blood was not sequenced, the blood TCRbeta repertoires of the lung cancer patients in the study went unexamined. Only around 15 patients were included in the cohort, and the need for larger samples and more detailed clinical data was noted by the authors. In normal lung, the top 100 clones accounted for a significantly larger cumulative share of the repertoire than in tumor tissue. Significantly higher TCR diversity was found in younger patients, and higher tumor TCR diversity was associated with shorter overall and disease-free survival. Tumor tissue showed significantly higher TCR diversity (inverse Simpson) than normal lung tissue, at roughly 390 vs 170 (P = 0.0075, Mann-Whitney U test).

The sequenced sample was distant non-tumor lung tissue. This TCR derives from a man under 40 with non-small cell lung cancer. The V and J genes are TRBV11-3 and TRBJ2-1; the D gene assignment is ambiguous. CDR3 region: CACSLTSSYNEQFF. At the DNA level, the sequence is TGTGCCTGCAGCCTGACAAGCTCCTATAATGAGCAGTTCTTC.